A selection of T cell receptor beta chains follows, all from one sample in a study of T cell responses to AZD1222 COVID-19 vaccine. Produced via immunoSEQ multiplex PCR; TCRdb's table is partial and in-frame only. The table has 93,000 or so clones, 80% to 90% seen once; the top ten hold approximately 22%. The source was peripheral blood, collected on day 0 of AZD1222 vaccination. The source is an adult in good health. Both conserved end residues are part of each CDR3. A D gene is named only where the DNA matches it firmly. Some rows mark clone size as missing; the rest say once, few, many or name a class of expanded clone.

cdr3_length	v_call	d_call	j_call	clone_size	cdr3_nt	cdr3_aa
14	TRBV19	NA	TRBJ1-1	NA	TGTGCCAGTAGTACCCTGGACGTGGGCACTGAAGCTTTCTTT	CASSTLDVGTEAFF
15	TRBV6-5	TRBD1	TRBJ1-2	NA	TGTGCCAGCATGGTATTTTACAGGGGCAACTATGGTTACACCTTC	CASMVFYRGNYGYTF
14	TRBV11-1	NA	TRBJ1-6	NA	TGTGCCAGCTTTGAGGAGACAGCAAATTCACCCCTCCACTTT	CASFEETANSPLHF
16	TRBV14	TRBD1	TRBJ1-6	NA	TGTGCCAGCAGCCAGCGAACCGGGACAGCCAATTCACCCCTCCACTTT	CASSQRTGTANSPLHF
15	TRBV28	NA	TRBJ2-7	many	TGTGCCAGCCGCGCAACAGGGCAGGGAACCTACGAGCAGTACTTC	CASRATGQGTYEQYF
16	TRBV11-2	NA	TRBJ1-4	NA	TGTGCCAGCAGCCGAGAAGGGTCGGGAGGGGGTGAAAAACTGTTTTTT	CASSREGSGGGEKLFF
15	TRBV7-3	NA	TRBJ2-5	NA	TGTGCCAGCAGCCCACATGGGACTCCCCAAGAGACCCAGTACTTC	CASSPHGTPQETQYF
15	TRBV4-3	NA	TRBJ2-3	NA	TGCGCCAGCAGCCAAACGACTTCCGGCACAGATACGCAGTATTTT	CASSQTTSGTDTQYF
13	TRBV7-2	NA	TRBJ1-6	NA	TGTGCCAGCAGCTCCCAAGGGACTTCACCCCTCCACTTT	CASSSQGTSPLHF
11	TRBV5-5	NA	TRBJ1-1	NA	TGTGCCAGCGGGTGGGGCACTGAAGCTTTCTTT	CASGWGTEAFF
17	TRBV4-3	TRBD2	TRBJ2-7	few	TGCGCCAGCAGCCAAAAAACCCTGACTAGCGGGAAAGGGGAGCAGTACTTC	CASSQKTLTSGKGEQYF
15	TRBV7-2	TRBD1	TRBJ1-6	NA	TGTGCCAGCAGCTTGCAGGGACAGCCCAATTCACCCCTCCACTTT	CASSLQGQPNSPLHF
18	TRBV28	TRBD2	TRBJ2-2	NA	TGTGCCAGCAGTTTATGGCGACTAGCGGGGGCGAACACCGGGGAGCTGTTTTTT	CASSLWRLAGANTGELFF
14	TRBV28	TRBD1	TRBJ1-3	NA	TGTGCCAGCAGCGACAGGGGGCCCGGAAACACCATATATTTT	CASSDRGPGNTIYF
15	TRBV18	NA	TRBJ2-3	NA	TGTGCCAGCCTTCGTCGACCCTGGGAGCCAGATACGCAGTATTTT	CASLRRPWEPDTQYF
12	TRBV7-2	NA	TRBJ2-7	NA	TGTGCCAGCAGCCTGGATGAGGGAGATCCGTACTTC	CASSLDEGDPYF
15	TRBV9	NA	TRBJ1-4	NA	TGTGCCAGCAGCTCATCGGACAGAAGAGCTGAAAAACTGTTTTTT	CASSSSDRRAEKLFF
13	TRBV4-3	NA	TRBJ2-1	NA	TGCGCCAGCAGCCAACAACTGGCGATTGAGCAGTTCTTC	CASSQQLAIEQFF
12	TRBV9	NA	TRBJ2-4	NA	TGTGCCAGCAGTGCTGACAAAAACATTCAGTACTTC	CASSADKNIQYF
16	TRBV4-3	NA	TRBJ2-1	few	TGCGCCAGCAGCCAAGAGGACAACGGCCCATACAATGAGCAGTTCTTC	CASSQEDNGPYNEQFF
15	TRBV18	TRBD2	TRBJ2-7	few	TGTGCCAGCTCACCAGCAGCGGGGAGCGAATACGAGCAGTACTTC	CASSPAAGSEYEQYF
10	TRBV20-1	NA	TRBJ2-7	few	TGCAGTCCCACCGGCCACGAGCAGTACTTC	CSPTGHEQYF
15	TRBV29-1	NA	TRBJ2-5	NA	TGCAGCGTGGGGCCGGGGACAATAAGTAGAGAGACCCAGTACTTC	CSVGPGTISRETQYF